This T cell receptor (beta chain) was sequenced during a study of T cells in Graves' hyperthyroidism and ophthalmopathy (dated by TCRdb to between 2018 and 2021). A note on the overall study: Peripheral blood was sampled at the time of initial diagnosis, prior to any treatment. The paper describes TCR Vbeta CDR3 sequencing of some 130 peripheral blood samples, made up of 43 ophthalmopathy patients, roughly 75 hyperthyroidism patients and 17 progressor patients. The 100 discovery patients were randomly divided into training and test sets at a 7:3 ratio. Following sampling, methimazole starting at 30 mg daily was given to hyperthyroidism patients, and high-dose intravenous methylprednisolone was given to ophthalmopathy patients. In addition, the study compared T-cell repertoires in thyroid tissue and in blood from roughly six Graves' hyperthyroidism patients. Prospective prediction of ophthalmopathy was tested in an independent validation cohort of 18 to 20 hyperthyroidism patients and some 17 patients who later progressed to ophthalmopathy. To identify TCR V-J signatures that set the groups apart, the researchers used a discovery cohort of 100 patients, made up of 40 to 45 with Graves' ophthalmopathy and approximately 57 with stable Graves' hyperthyroidism. Paper-wide results and their limitations: In validation, the model predicted progression to ophthalmopathy with approximately 69% sensitivity and about 73% specificity, a median of roughly seven months before onset. No statistical method was used to fix the sample size in advance, and group allocation was not hidden from the investigators. In cross-validation, a model built on a 13 V-J signature told ophthalmopathy apart from stable hyperthyroidism with approximately 91% sensitivity and roughly 81% specificity, and in testing the same model reached 80%/75%. Most expanded thyroid clonotypes (frequency above 0.001) were also detected in blood, suggesting blood repertoires may reflect thyroid immune responses.

Ophthalmopathy patients had moderately to severely active disease, with a Clinical Activity Score of 3 or more, a NOSPECS grade of 4 or more, and a disease duration of less than 3 months. Patients with uncontrolled infections, other autoimmune diseases, pregnancy or lactation were excluded. Diagnoses were based on clinical symptoms, serum thyroxine and TRAb, thyroid ultrasound and orbital computed tomography. PBMCs were separated from approximately 9.9 ml of fresh peripheral blood using Ficoll-Paque density gradient centrifugation. Trizol reagent was used to extract total RNA, and RNA quality was then checked on an Agilent 2100 Bioanalyzer. In the germline V gene, CDR1 corresponds to SGHTA and CDR2 to FQGTGA. From its cysteine to its phenylalanine, the CDR3 spans 14 amino acids. Of all the DNA, just the CDR3 is kept, 42 bases in frame from base 1. V is clipped by 5 bases and J by 2 bases, and the sequence between their germline boundaries is 13 bases long.

TCR beta CDR3 regions were amplified from RNA transcripts. The first round of RT-PCR for the TCR CDR3 was performed with the HTBI primer set and the Qiagen OneStep RT-PCR kit. The libraries were constructed in a second round of multiplex PCR and then size-selected and purified. The libraries were sequenced on an Illumina HiSeq2000 using paired-end 100 bp reads. As for the original processing: SOAPnuke was used to process the raw data, with reads discarded if the reads contained adapters or uncalled bases, had a mean Phred below 15, or lacked an exact constant-primer or identifier match. COPE v1.2.5 was used to merge high-quality paired reads, and clonotypes were defined as unique nucleotide sequences. MiTCR v1.1 was used to align the clonotypes against IMGT TRBV, TRBD and TRBJ reference segments. Only V-J combinations with frequency above 0.0001, covering approximately 99% of repertoires, were analysed. A TCS score was defined as the ratio between F50 (clonal expansion) and ExV (chaos), using BLOSUM62-based TCRdist between CDR3 peptides within each V-J. Welch's t-statistics and random forest reduced several hundred V-J features to about 13, which were used in a naive Bayes classifier (R e1071). TCRdb reprocessing: public reads trimmed at Q25 with fastp, clones called with MiXCR, in-frame beta chains kept. A single entry per CDR3 protein holds the most common genes and DNA from its merged rows. For this entry, the V and J calls and clone size follow TCRdb and not the study's own pipeline. The sample yields roughly 640,000 distinct CDR3 sequences; approximately 15% were counted once. The top ten hold under 3.5% of the sample.

This clonotype was picked up many times. There is no known antigen for this receptor. Per-base qualities were not stored, and no clone one base away is much larger. The rearrangement combines TRBV7-3 with TRBJ2-7; TRBD1 could be the D gene, as 6 bases match. The sequencing input was blood. The sequence was collected from a woman between 40 and 55 years old with Graves' ophthalmopathy. The CDR3 region has the sequence CASSRDIGTYEQYF. DNA sequence: TGTGCCAGCAGCCGGGACATCGGAACCTACGAGCAGTACTTC.